This T cell receptor beta chain was captured in a study of molecular identifiers for immune sequencing clone quantification. Study outcomes and limitations: Clones that exceeded 20 RNA copies held over 98% of effector molecules, yet under 1% in naive cells. Jurkat TCR RNA spiked in from one cell (amid 960,000 or so naive cells) was reportedly detectable.

Listed TCR primers, together with previously described methods, were used for the bulk TCR libraries. TCRdb re-derived calls from the PCR reads in MiXCR, one entry per CDR3 protein. The data contain 60,000 to 65,000 distinct CDR3 sequences, 19% of them singletons. Ten or more counts support this clonotype. The antigen remains undetermined. The sequencing sample was made of naive CD8+ T cells from blood, with Jurkat cell RNA spiked in. Regarding subset: FACS-sorted CD8+CD4-CCR7+CD45RA+ naive T cells. This receptor was identified in a human donor in good health. Some libraries in this study had Jurkat cell RNA spiked in.

This chain's CDR3 is CASSLGLAGGSEQYF. The CDR3 nucleotides read TGTGCCAGCAGCCTGGGACTAGCGGGAGGATCCGAGCAGTACTTC. V gene TRBV7-2 combines with J gene TRBJ2-7, with TRBD2 matching 15 bases. The germline V gene has CDR1 SGHTA and CDR2 FQGNSA. The V segment lost 5 bases and the J segment 6 bases; nucleotides outside the gene matches: 5. The CDR3 is made up of 15 amino acids.